These 8 T cell receptor beta chains were sequenced from one sample in a study of control samples from healthy donors and cancer patients. Assay used: immunoSEQ multiplex PCR; TCRdb lists only in-frame clones, some missing. The sample contains some 130,000 clones, about 95% of which appear only once. The specimen sequenced was blood. These receptor sequences come from a man aged 25-45 years in good health.

The chain couples TRBV6-5 to TRBJ1-2, with unresolved D. This CDR3 is built from 14 residues. In germline, CDR1 is MNHEY, CDR2 SVGAGI. V was cut by 0 bases and J by 2 bases, with 7 bases left in between. CDR3 nucleotides: TGTGCCAGCAGTTACTCGAAGGGAAACTATGGCTACACCTTC. It translates to CASSYSKGNYGYTF.

The chain uses TRBV7-9 and TRBJ2-7, with D perhaps matching TRBD1 (5 bases). Trimming removed 5 bases at V and 3 bases at J, with 14 bases between. CDR1 SEHNR and CDR2 FQNEAQ come from the germline V gene (reference sequence). CDR3 length equals 14 residues. The DNA for the CDR3 is TGTGCCAGCAGCCGAATAGGACACGGCTACGAGCAGTACTTC. This translates into CASSRIGHGYEQYF.

The chain uses TRBV5-1 and TRBJ1-1; TRBD1 is a possible D gene (6 bases). CDR3 length: 15 residues. Trimming took off 0 bases at V and 5 bases at J, with 14 bases between the two ends. CDR1 and CDR2 from the germline V gene are SGHRS and YFSETQ. The CDR3, as DNA: TGCGCCAGCAGCTTGGGGGTACAGGGTTGGACTGAAGCTTTCTTT. This gives the protein CASSLGVQGWTEAFF.

The J gene is TRBJ2-2, the V gene TRBV9; weak D call: TRBD2 (8 bases). The CDR3 is made up of 16 amino acids. Germline CDR1 reads SGDLS; CDR2 reads YYNGEE. Trimming cost V 6 bases and J 3 bases, with 18 bases left between them. CDR3 amino acids: CASTRGGRGDTGELFF. CDR3 nucleotides: TGTGCCAGCACCCGGGGGGGCAGGGGGGACACCGGGGAGCTGTTTTTT.

The chain links TRBV9 to TRBJ1-1; D is undetermined. Germline CDR1 is SGDLS and CDR2 is YYNGEE. CDR3 length: 15 amino acids. Deletions cut 0 bases from V and 0 bases from J, with 9 bases between. The DNA of the CDR3 is TGTGCCAGCAGCGTAGTTGCCACCATGAACACTGAAGCTTTCTTT. Its translation: CASSVVATMNTEAFF.

As to this clone: An end of the junction does not agree with germline; a read error may underlie this. This chain connects TRBV14 to TRBJ2-1; the D is unclear. This CDR3 has 13 amino acids. The germline V gene encodes CDR1 SGHDN and CDR2 FVKESK. Here the CDR3 DNA reads TGTGCCAGCAACCAAAACGGATACAATGAGCAGTTCTTC. Its protein product is CASNQNGYNEQFF.

Only one count was recorded for this clone. CDR3 in DNA: TGTGCCAGCAGCTTCCGCACAGGGACTAACACTGAAGCTTTCTTT. It specifies CASSFRTGTNTEAFF. The rearrangement uses TRBV7-9 and TRBJ1-1, with D possibly TRBD1 on 6 matching bases. Trimming pared 3 bases from V and 2 bases from J, leaving 13 bases between. Germline values: CDR1 SEHNR, CDR2 FQNEAQ (reference sequence). The CDR3 is made up of 15 amino acids.

This chain uses TRBV2 with TRBJ2-7, with D perhaps TRBD2 (5 bases). The germline V and J ends were trimmed by 5 bases and 2 bases, with 7 bases remaining between them. This CDR3 region has 12 residues. CDR1 and CDR2 from the germline V gene are SNHLY and FYNNEI. CDR3 loop: CASSRGTYEQYF. CDR3 in DNA: TGTGCCAGCAGTCGGGGAACCTACGAGCAGTACTTC.